This TCR beta chain emerged from a study of cytotoxic CD8 clonotypes in ibrutinib-treated CLL. Study-wide context: Recorded responses included some 24 partial and 2 complete; following median about 68 months, roughly 15 stayed remitted and roughly twelve progressed. Study results and limitations: Relative to age-matched healthy donors, clonality at baseline was higher, and it tracked circulating CD8+ T-cell counts.

V was cut by 5 bases and J by 2 bases, with 12 bases left in between. CDR1 is SGHVS and CDR2 is FQNEAQ in the germline V gene. The CDR3 has 14 residues. With sequencing, the targeted depth ranged from 1 in 200,000 to 1 in 1 million T cells. Generated by immunoSEQ multiplex PCR, the TCRdb table keeps only in-frame clones and is missing some. The sample lists tens of thousands of clones, under 75% seen once, with around 13% in the top ten. The TCR beta libraries used around 2 micrograms of genomic DNA that came from cryopreserved PBMCs. Details on this clone: Its antigen is as yet unknown.

The origin of this receptor is a human donor with chronic lymphocytic leukemia. Sequences were derived from PBMCs, sampled after 12 months of ibrutinib treatment. The chain is built from TRBV7-8 and TRBJ1-2, with D unresolved. The CDR3 here is CASSDITGNYGYTF. DNA of the CDR3: TGTGCCAGCAGCGACATAACTGGAAACTATGGCTACACCTTC. Using reference TRBV7-8 and TRBJ1-2 for the parts outside the CDR3, the full variable domain is GAGVSQSPRYKVAKRGQDVALRCDPISGHVSLFWYQQALGQGPEFLTYFQNEAQLDKSGLPSDRFFAERPEGSVSTLKIQRTQQEDSAVYLCASSDITGNYGYTFGSGTRLTVV.